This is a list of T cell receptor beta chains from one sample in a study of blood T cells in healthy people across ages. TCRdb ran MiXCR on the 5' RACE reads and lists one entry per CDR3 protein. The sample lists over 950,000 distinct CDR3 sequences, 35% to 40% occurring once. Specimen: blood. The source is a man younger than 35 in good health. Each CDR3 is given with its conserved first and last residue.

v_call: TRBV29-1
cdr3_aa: CSVAVALNTEAFF

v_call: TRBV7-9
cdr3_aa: CASSLEVQGAMAGYTF

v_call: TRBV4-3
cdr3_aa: CASSPGLGRNEQFF

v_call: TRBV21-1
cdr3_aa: CASKAGRRNQPQHF

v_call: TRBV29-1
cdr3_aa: CSVEASDRGYRRLETQYF

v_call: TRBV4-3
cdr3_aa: CASSHFTPADRAGANVLTF

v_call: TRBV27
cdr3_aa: CASSWGRGNSPLHF

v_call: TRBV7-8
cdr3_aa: CASKFGTGGREQYF

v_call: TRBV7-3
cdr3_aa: CASSPDPTGWNGYTF

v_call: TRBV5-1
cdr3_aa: CASSLRAEVNEQFF

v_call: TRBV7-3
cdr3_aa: CASSARTQNTEAFF

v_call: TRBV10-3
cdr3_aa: CAISEGQAYGYTF

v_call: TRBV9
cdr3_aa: CASSVRLGGNQETQYF

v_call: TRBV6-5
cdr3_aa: CASKRTGDGYTEAFF

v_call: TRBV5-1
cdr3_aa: CASSGGTGGLNYGYTF

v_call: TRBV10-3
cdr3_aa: CAISVGQNTGELFF

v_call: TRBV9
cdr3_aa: CASSPRQGRNEKLFF

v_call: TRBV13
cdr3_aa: CASSSTGGRTEAFF

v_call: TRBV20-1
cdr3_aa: CSASGAGEKLFF

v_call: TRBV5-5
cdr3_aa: CASSLAVSGDTQYF

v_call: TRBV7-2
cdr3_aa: CASSRRDITLNNSPLHF

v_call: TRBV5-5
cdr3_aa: CASSFTGGNEKLFF

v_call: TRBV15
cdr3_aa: CATSREVDLLAKNIQYF

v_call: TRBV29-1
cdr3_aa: CSVVQWENTEAFF

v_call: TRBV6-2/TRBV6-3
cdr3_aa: CASSYLAGSSYEQYF

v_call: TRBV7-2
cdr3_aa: CASQIPGGNEQFF

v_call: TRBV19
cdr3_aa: CATGTSETQYF

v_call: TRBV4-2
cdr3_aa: CASSQSLAGGGTGELFF

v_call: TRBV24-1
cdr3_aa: CATSDPGQGAREKLFF

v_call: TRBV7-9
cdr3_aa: CASSPKPLRGGDTEAFF

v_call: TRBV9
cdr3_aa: CASSGDRGEQYF

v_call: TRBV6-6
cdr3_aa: CATGGAGDTQYF

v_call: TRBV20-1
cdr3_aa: CRASGPKGYTF

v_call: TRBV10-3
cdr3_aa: CAISLDRETLSDYGYTF

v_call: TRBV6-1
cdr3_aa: CASSEAVSGANNQPQHF

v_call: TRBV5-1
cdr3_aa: CASSFGQGRAERVDTEAFF